A single sample is the source of the 6 T cell receptor beta chains below, sequenced in a study of blood T cell repertoires in COVID-19. The repertoire was sequenced with immunoSEQ multiplex PCR; TCRdb's copy has only in-frame clones and lacks some. The repertoire holds 250,000 to 350,000 clones, with about 80% as singletons. What was sequenced was peripheral blood. Receptor source: a person aged 65 to 79 with COVID-19, enrolled during active disease.

V is TRBV7-2 and J is TRBJ2-1; 9 positions match TRBD1. The V gene's germline CDR1 is SGHTA and CDR2 FQGNSA. V dropped 2 bases and J dropped 8; count of bases not matched to a gene: 4. This CDR3 spans 14 amino acids. CDR3 sequence: CASSLTGGTDEQFF. In DNA, the CDR3 is TGTGCCAGCAGCTTAACAGGGGGCACGGATGAGCAGTTCTTC.

The chain carries TRBV24-1 and TRBJ2-3; D is perhaps TRBD1 (5 bases). Per germline, CDR1 KGHDR and CDR2 SFDVKD. Trimming removed 4 bases from V and 1 base from J, with 14 bases in between. The CDR3 loop spans 16 amino acids. The CDR3 DNA reads TGTGCCACCAGTGACCCAGGGTTATCTGGCACAGATACGCAGTATTTT. The encoded protein is CATSDPGLSGTDTQYF.

The rearrangement links TRBV3-1 (or the pseudogene TRBV3-2) to TRBJ1-6; the match to TRBD1 covers 9 bases. This CDR3 region has 16 residues. After removal of 1 base from V and 7 bases from J, the junction contained 5 bases not matched to a gene. The germline V gene encodes CDR1 LGHDT and CDR2 YNNKEL (reference sequence). The CDR3 region has the DNA TGTGCCAGCAGCCAAGGGGACAGGGCGGGGAATTCACCCCTCCACTTT. It codes for CASSQGDRAGNSPLHF.

The chain links TRBV29-1 to TRBJ2-1, with TRBD2 matching over 10 bases. CDR1 SQVTM and CDR2 ANQGSEA come from the germline V gene. After removal of 3 bases from V and 7 bases from J, the junction contained 6 bases not matched to a gene. The CDR3 totals 14 residues. CDR3 bases: TGCAGCGTTGACCATAGCGGGGGGCCAAATGAGCAGTTCTTC. Its protein is CSVDHSGGPNEQFF.

The V call is TRBV2, the J call TRBJ2-5, with 9 positions matching TRBD1. Per the germline V gene, CDR1 is SNHLY and CDR2 is FYNNEI. The CDR3 spans 14 residues. Germline trimming cut 7 bases from V and 7 bases from J; bases unmatched to any gene: 10. The chain's CDR3 is CASNPGTGWGTQYF. In DNA, the CDR3 is TGTGCCAGCAACCCCGGGACAGGGTGGGGGACCCAGTACTTC.

This clone was detected once. The chain links TRBV28 to TRBJ1-2; 9 bases are a match to TRBD1. Trimming took 5 bases from V and 1 from J; bases not matched to a gene: 8. Germline-derived CDR1 and CDR2 are MDHEN and SYDVKM. The CDR3 has 16 residues. The CDR3, as DNA: TGTGCCAGCAGTGCCACCGGGGGACAGGGTAACTATGGCTACACCTTC. This encodes CASSATGGQGNYGYTF.